These T cell receptor beta chains were read from a single sample in a study of CD8+CD57+ T cells in acquired aplastic anemia. TCRdb redid the calling of the reads with MiXCR, one entry per CDR3 protein. This sample has some 48,000 distinct CDR3 sequences; about three quarters occur once, and the top ten carry under 40%. Sequencing input: sorted CD4+, CD8+, or CD8+CD57+ T cells (not recorded which) from PBMCs. The origin of the receptors is a human donor in good health, serving as a control. Each CDR3 is given with its conserved first and last residue.

>TRBV5-1|TRBJ2-3
CASSLAGQDTQYF
>TRBV24-1|TRBJ1-6
CATSALGGGNSPLHF
>TRBV5-3|TRBJ2-1
CSHLSTGYNEQFF
>TRBV2|TRBJ2-7
CASSEGSGYEQYF
>TRBV29-1|TRBJ2-4
CSAVRQGDIIQYF
>TRBV4-3|TRBJ2-5
CASSQEQERETQYF
>TRBV2|TRBJ2-5
CASRRSGTGVSQYF
>TRBV7-3|TRBJ2-1
CASSLASGYNGQFF
>TRBV7-7|TRBJ1-6
CASRGQGENTLHF
>TRBV19|TRBJ2-1
CASTATGGYNEQFF
>TRBV9|TRBJ2-5
CASSVEGLVLDETQYF
>TRBV7-2|TRBJ2-1
CASSWGRYNEQFF
>TRBV19|TRBJ1-1
CASTPHSGVNTEAFF
>TRBV11-3|TRBJ2-7
CASGNLAQDYEQYF
>TRBV5-1|TRBJ2-7
CASSFTGYEQYF
>TRBV11-2|TRBJ2-3
CASSPAGTASTDTQYF
>TRBV7-9|TRBJ2-3
CASSLGTGLDTQYF
>TRBV29-1|TRBJ1-1
CSVVGAVNTEAFF
>TRBV2|TRBJ2-3
CASSFTPTDTQYF
>TRBV19|TRBJ1-1
CASSIDREWTEAFF
>TRBV9|TRBJ2-6
CASSEQGYGANVLTF
>TRBV2|TRBJ1-2
CASSESGTGNYGYTF
>TRBV10-3|TRBJ2-7
CASSGWRYEQYF
>TRBV20-1|TRBJ1-1
CSARIPGGTEAFF
>TRBV24-1|TRBJ2-3
CATSDPGQAVVDTQYF
>TRBV27|TRBJ2-1
CASSLGQGGDNEQFF
>TRBV7-9|TRBJ1-6
CASSSRVNSPLHF
>TRBV2|TRBJ1-2
CASSGTGGQYGYTF
>TRBV27|TRBJ2-3
CASSFEWTDTQYF
>TRBV29-1|TRBJ2-7
CSSREGWKDEQYF
>TRBV4-1|TRBJ2-3
CASSLTFRGASTDTQYF
>TRBV20-1|TRBJ2-7
CSARVGAFSSYEQYF
>TRBV7-2|TRBJ1-2
CASSSGSQGAYGYTF
>TRBV9|TRBJ1-2
CASSPHRGYGYTF
>TRBV29-1|TRBJ1-2
CSVDPGTAYGYTF
>TRBV29-1|TRBJ2-7
CSVGRDTLSSYEQYF
>TRBV20-1|TRBJ1-1
CSARFVGHTEAFF
>TRBV10-1|TRBJ2-3
CASSDVDRRGADTQYF
>TRBV6-6|TRBJ2-5
CASSYRPRGAERQETQYF
>TRBV2|TRBJ2-5
CASSPGTPETQYF
>TRBV2|TRBJ1-5
CASMAGGVDQPQHF
>TRBV7-2|TRBJ2-7
CASSSQTGARYEQYF
>TRBV15|TRBJ2-3
CATSNRTDSGSTDTQYF
>TRBV25-1|TRBJ2-3
CASNSGRITDTQYF
>TRBV5-1|TRBJ2-1
CASSTRQGKHEQFF
>TRBV9|TRBJ1-2
CASSVADRAAGYTF
>TRBV7-6|TRBJ1-1
CASNQRTEAFF
>TRBV11-1|TRBJ1-6
CASSLALQGALNSPLHF
>TRBV7-9|TRBJ2-7
CASSLGLADLGQYF
>TRBV25-1|TRBJ2-3
CASSALGEGADTQYF